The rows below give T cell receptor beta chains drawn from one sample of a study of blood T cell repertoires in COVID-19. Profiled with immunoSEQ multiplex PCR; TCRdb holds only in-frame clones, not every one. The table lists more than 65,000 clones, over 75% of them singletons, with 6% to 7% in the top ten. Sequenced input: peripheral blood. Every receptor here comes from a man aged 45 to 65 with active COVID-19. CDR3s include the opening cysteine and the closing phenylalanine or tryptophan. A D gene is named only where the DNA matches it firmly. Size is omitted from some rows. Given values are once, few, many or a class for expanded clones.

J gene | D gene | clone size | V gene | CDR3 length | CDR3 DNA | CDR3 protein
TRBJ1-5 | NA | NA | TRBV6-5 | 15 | TGTGCCAGCGGGAGGGGGGGCAGGGAGTTTCAGCCCCAGCATTTT | CASGRGGREFQPQHF
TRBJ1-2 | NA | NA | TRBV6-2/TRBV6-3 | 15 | TGTGCCAGCAGTTACTCTGGGGCGGGGAGCTATGGCTACACCTTC | CASSYSGAGSYGYTF
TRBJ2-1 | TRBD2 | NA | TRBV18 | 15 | TGTGCCAGCTCGCTCACCAGCGGGAGATACAATGAGCAGTTCTTC | CASSLTSGRYNEQFF
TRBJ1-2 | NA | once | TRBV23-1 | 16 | TGCGCCAGCACCCGTCGCAGGGGCCTAGGTAACTATGGCTACACCTTC | CASTRRRGLGNYGYTF
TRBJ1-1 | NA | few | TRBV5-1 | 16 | TGCGCCAGCAGCTTGGCGGGCCAGGGACTGGCTAGTGAAGCTTTCTTT | CASSLAGQGLASEAFF
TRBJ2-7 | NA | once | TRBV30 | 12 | TGTGCCTGGACACCAGGGGCTAGGGAGCAGTACTTC | CAWTPGAREQYF
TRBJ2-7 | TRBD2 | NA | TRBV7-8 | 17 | TGTGCCAGCAGCTTAGTTAGGTTGCTAGCGGACTCCTACGAGCAGTACTTC | CASSLVRLLADSYEQYF
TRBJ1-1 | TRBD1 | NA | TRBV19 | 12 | TGTGCCACCCTGGACAGGGGTACTGAAGCTTTCTTT | CATLDRGTEAFF
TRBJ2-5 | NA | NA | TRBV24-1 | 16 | TGTGCCACCAGTGATCCGCTGGTTTCTAGCCTCGAGACCCAGTACTTC | CATSDPLVSSLETQYF
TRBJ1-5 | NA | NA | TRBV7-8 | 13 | TGTGCCAGCAGCCCGAACAGGGATCAGCCCCAGCATTTT | CASSPNRDQPQHF
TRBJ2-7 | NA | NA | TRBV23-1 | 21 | TGCGCCAGCAGTCAGGACCACCCTGCCCCATCCGACAGGGAGGCTCTGCCCGAGCAGTACTTC | CASSQDHPAPSDREALPEQYF
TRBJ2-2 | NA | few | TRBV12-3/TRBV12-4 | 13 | TGTGCCAGCAGCCAACAGGCCCCCGGGGAGCTGTTTTTT | CASSQQAPGELFF
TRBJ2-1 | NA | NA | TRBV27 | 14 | TGTGCCAGCAGTTTGGCGGGCTCCTACAATGAGCAGTTCTTC | CASSLAGSYNEQFF
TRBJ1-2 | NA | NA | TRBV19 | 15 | TGTGCCAGTAGTATGCTGACAGGAACTAACTATGGCTACACCTTC | CASSMLTGTNYGYTF
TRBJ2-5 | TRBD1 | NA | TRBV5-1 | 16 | TGCGCCAGCAGCTTGTTTGCAGGGGGCGTACAAGAGACCCAGTACTTC | CASSLFAGGVQETQYF
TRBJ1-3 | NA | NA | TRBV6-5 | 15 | TGTGCCAGCAGTTACAAGTTTCGGCTTCGGGACACCATATATTTT | CASSYKFRLRDTIYF
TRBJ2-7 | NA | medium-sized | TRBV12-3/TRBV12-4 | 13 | TGTGCCAGCAGTTGGGGGGGCGCTTACGAGCAGTACTTC | CASSWGGAYEQYF